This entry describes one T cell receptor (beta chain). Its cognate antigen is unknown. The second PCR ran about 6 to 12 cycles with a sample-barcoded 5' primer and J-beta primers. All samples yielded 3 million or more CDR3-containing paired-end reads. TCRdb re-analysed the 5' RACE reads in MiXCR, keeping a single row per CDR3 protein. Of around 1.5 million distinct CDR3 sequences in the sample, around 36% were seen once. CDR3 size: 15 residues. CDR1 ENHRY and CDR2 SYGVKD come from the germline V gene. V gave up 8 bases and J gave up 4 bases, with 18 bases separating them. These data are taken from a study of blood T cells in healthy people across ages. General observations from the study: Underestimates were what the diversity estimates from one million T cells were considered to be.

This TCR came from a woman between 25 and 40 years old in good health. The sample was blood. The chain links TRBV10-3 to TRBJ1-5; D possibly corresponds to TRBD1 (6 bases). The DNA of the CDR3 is TGTGCCATCGGAGGGGATGGGGGCCAAAATCAGCCCCAGCATTTT. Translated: CAIGGDGGQNQPQHF.